The sequence of this TCR beta chain was determined in a study of blood T cell repertoires in COVID-19. Overall study context: COVID-19 samples, acute and convalescent, were from the United States, Italy and Spain. PBMCs, B-cell-depleted T cells, or T cells provided the cDNA or gDNA that made up the material.

Repertoires were generated with immunoSEQ multiplex PCR, while TCRdb's copy carries only in-frame clones and drops some. The sample consists of 35,000 to 50,000 clones, roughly 84% of them appearing once. The V end was cut by 6 bases, the J end by 4 bases, with 15 bases between. This CDR3 has 15 amino acids. The germline V gene encodes CDR1 LGHDT and CDR2 YNNKEL (reference sequence). The sequenced material came from peripheral blood. V and J are TRBV3-1 (or the pseudogene TRBV3-2) and TRBJ1-4, with D uncertain. The origin of this receptor is a man aged 45 to 65 with active or convalescent COVID-19. The CDR3 DNA follows: TGTGCCAGCAGTGAAGAATCCAGAAATAATGAAAAACTGTTTTTT. It translates to CASSEESRNNEKLFF.